The clone carrying this T cell receptor beta chain was observed a few times. Its antigen is unidentified. The entry originates in a study of post-analysis software for immune sequencing data. Across the study: The courses of disease that were included comprised relapsing-remitting, secondary progressive and progressive-relapsing multiple sclerosis. Overall study results and limits: TRBV5-6, TRBV5-1 and TRBV20-1 belonged to a set of about 5 TRBV segments that were more frequent in patients than controls. Comparison with controls showed significantly lower normalized Chao1 diversity in multiple sclerosis patients. Analysis by F measure revealed that same-batch samples clustered strongly together.

The germline V gene has CDR1 SGHTA and CDR2 FQGNSA. The CDR3 has 15 residues. Trimming cost V 5 bases and J 7 bases, with 15 bases left between them. Unique molecular identifiers were carried by the TCR beta cDNA libraries. The T cell input of about 0.85 to 10 million gave about half a million cDNA molecules. From the PCR reads, TCRdb called clonotypes with MiXCR, one entry per CDR3 protein. The sample shows approximately 360,000 distinct CDR3 sequences, roughly 30% of them seen only once. The chain has TRBV7-2 and TRBJ1-6, with TRBD1 as a possible D gene (5 bases). The sequenced material came from blood. This receptor was identified in a girl aged 10 to 17 with multiple sclerosis. CDR3 in DNA: TGTGCCAGCAGCCCTACCGACAGACCCAATTCACCCCTCCACTTT. This codes for CASSPTDRPNSPLHF.